This T cell receptor beta chain was sequenced for a study of blood T cell repertoires in COVID-19. Study in general: T cells, B-cell-depleted T cells, or PBMCs provided the cDNA or gDNA that served as material.

Clones were read by immunoSEQ multiplex PCR, and TCRdb kept only the in-frame ones, dropping some. This sample yields 200,000 to 250,000 clones, of which about 90% are seen a single time; over 0.75% belongs to the top ten. The origin of this receptor is a man in his 60s with COVID-19, enrolled during active disease. Input material: peripheral blood.

The chain's CDR3 is CASSSTYEQYF. DNA for the CDR3: TGTGCCAGCAGTTCCACCTACGAGCAGTACTTC. The gene calls are TRBV28 and TRBJ2-7; unclear D gene. This CDR3 comprises 11 residues. Trimming pared 4 bases from V and 2 bases from J, leaving 3 bases between. Germline V gene sequence: CDR1 MDHEN, CDR2 SYDVKM. Based on the CDR3 plus reference TRBV28 and TRBJ2-7, the full variable domain is DVKVTQSSRYLVKRTGEKVFLECVQDMDHENMFWYRQDPGLGLRLIYFSYDVKMKEKGDIPEGYSVSREKKERFSLILESASTNQTSMYLCASSSTYEQYFGPGTRLTVT.